This TCR beta chain was sequenced during a study of T cell changes during pregnancy in multiple sclerosis. Some clones are missing from TCRdb's copy, which holds only in-frame ones; the method was immunoSEQ multiplex PCR. The repertoire consists of approximately 90,000 clones, with 85% to 95% occurring once and the leading ten covering around 0.93%. The V and J ends lost 0 bases and 2 bases respectively, with 7 bases between them. CDR1 and CDR2 (germline): KGHSH, LQKENI. The length of the CDR3 is 14 residues. The chain employs TRBV18 and TRBJ1-2; unclear D gene. This clonotype originated in a female donor with multiple sclerosis, enrolled in a pregnancy study. The specimen was peripheral blood, collected before pregnancy. The CDR3 nucleotides are TGTGCCAGCTCACCACCGAACGGGAACTATGGCTACACCTTC. This encodes CASSPPNGNYGYTF. The full variable domain, in which reference TRBV18 and TRBJ1-2 provide the parts outside the CDR3, is NAGVMQNPRHLVRRRGQEARLRCSPMKGHSHVYWYRQLPEEGLKFMVYLQKENIIDESGMPKERFSAEFPKEGPSILRIQQVVRGDSAAYFCASSPPNGNYGYTFGSGTRLTVV.